This T cell receptor (beta chain) appears in the sequencing data of a study of blood T cell repertoires in COVID-19. The germline V and J ends were trimmed by 4 bases and 1 base, with 7 bases remaining between them. The CDR3 sequence is 13 residues long. Germline V gene data show CDR1 as MGHRA and CDR2 as YSYEKL. TCRdb keeps only in-frame clones here, not all; method: immunoSEQ multiplex PCR. The data hold 140,000 or so clones, with almost 80% observed a single time. The sequencing input was peripheral blood. The chain links TRBV4-1 to TRBJ1-1, with D unresolved. The TCR was taken from a man aged 50 to 59 with active or convalescent COVID-19. CDR3 residues: CASSRAENTEAFF. CDR3 DNA sequence: TGCGCCAGCAGCCGGGCTGAGAACACTGAAGCTTTCTTT.